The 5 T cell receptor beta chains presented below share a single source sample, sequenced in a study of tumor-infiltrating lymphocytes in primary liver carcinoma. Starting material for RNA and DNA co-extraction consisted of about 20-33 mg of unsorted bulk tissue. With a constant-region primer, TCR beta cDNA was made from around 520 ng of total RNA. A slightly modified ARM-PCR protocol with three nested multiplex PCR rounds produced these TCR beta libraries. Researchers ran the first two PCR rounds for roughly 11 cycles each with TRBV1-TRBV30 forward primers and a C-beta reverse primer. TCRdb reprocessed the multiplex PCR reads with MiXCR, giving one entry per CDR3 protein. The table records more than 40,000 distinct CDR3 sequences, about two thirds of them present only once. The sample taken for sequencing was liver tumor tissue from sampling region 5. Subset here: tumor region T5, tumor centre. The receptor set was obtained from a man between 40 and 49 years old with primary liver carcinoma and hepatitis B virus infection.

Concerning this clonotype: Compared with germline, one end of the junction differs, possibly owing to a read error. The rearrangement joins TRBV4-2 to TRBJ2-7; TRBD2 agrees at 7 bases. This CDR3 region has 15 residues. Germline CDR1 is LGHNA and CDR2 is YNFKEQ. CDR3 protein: CASSRDNSPGGEHYF. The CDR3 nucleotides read TGTGCCAGCAGCCGAGATAACTCCCCGGGGGGAGAGCACTACTTC.

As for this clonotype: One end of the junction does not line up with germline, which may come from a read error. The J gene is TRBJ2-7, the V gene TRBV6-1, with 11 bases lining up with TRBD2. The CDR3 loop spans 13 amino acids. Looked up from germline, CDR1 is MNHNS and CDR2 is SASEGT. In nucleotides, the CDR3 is TGTGCCAGCTTGGGGACTAGCGGCTACGAGCTGTACTTC. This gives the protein CASLGTSGYELYF.

CDR3 amino acids: CASSYMIGINSEQFF. CDR3 sequence (DNA): TGTGCCAGCAGTTACATGATTGGCATTAATAGTGAACAGTTCTTC. V and J are TRBV6-6 and TRBJ2-1; D is unresolved. Trimming left V 2 bases short and J 13 bases short, with 21 bases between. The CDR3 extends over 15 amino acids. CDR1 and CDR2 from the germline V gene are MNHNY and SVGAGI (reference sequence).

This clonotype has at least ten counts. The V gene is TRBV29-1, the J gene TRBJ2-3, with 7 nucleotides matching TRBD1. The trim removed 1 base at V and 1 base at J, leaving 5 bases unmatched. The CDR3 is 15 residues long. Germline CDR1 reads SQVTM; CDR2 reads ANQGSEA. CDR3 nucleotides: TGCAGCGTTGAAGGGGTAGGGGGCGGCACAGATACGCAGTATTTT. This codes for CSVEGVGGGTDTQYF.

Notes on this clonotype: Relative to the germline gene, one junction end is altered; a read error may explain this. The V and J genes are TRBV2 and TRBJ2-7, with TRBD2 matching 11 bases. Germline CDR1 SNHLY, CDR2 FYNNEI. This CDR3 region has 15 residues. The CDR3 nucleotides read TGTGCCCGCAGGTTTTCACTAGCGGGAGTTGACGAGCAGTACTTC. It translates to CARRFSLAGVDEQYF.